The 31 T cell receptor beta chains below all came from one sample that was sequenced in a study of cytomegalovirus exposure and HLA in healthy donors. Both 60 Vbeta primers and 13 Jbeta primers went into the PCR. Produced via immunoSEQ multiplex PCR; TCRdb's table is partial and in-frame only. This repertoire includes about 67,000 clones. Sequences were obtained from PBMCs. The receptors here all came from a woman aged 40 to 50 in good health and CMV-seropositive.

The chain employs TRBV27 and TRBJ2-5, with 7 bases aligning to TRBD2. The CDR3 loop spans 14 amino acids. CDR1 and CDR2 (germline): MNHEY, SMNVEV (reference sequence). J gave up 2 bases and V 5 bases, and 5 bases lay outside the gene matches. The CDR3 DNA follows: TGTGCCAGCAGTCGATGGACTAGTCAAGAGACCCAGTACTTC. It encodes CASSRWTSQETQYF.

The chain is built from TRBV4-1 and TRBJ2-7; D is perhaps TRBD2 (6 bases). The CDR3 runs to 15 residues. Trimming removed 1 base at V and 5 bases at J, with 15 bases between. The germline gives CDR1 MGHRA, CDR2 YSYEKL. Here the CDR3 reads CASSQGVWRGDEQYF. The CDR3 DNA follows: TGCGCCAGCAGCCAAGGCGTCTGGCGGGGAGACGAGCAGTACTTC.

V is TRBV5-4 and J is TRBJ2-5; D remains unclear. The CDR3 contains 14 residues. Trimming stripped 1 base from V and 2 bases from J, with 9 bases between. From germline, CDR1 is SGHNT and CDR2 YYREEE (reference sequence). In nucleotides, the CDR3 is TGTGCCAGCAGCTTGATGTCTGTTCAAGAGACCCAGTACTTC. It is translated as CASSLMSVQETQYF. Full variable domain (remainder filled in from reference TRBV5-4 and TRBJ2-5): ETGVTQSPTHLIKTRGQQVTLRCSSQSGHNTVSWYQQALGQGPQFIFQYYREEENGRGNFPPRFSGLQFPNYSSELNVNALELDDSALYLCASSLMSVQETQYFGPGTRLLVL.

This chain uses TRBV2 with TRBJ1-1, with TRBD1 as a possible D gene (5 bases). Germline loops: CDR1 SNHLY, CDR2 FYNNEI. The CDR3 has 12 residues. Trimming left V 7 bases short and J 3 bases short, with 9 bases between. The CDR3 DNA sequence: TGTGCCAGCAACCCGGGGGACACTGAAGCTTTCTTT. Translating it yields CASNPGDTEAFF.

The V call is TRBV7-3, the J call TRBJ2-5; D is unresolved. The CDR3 sequence is 14 residues long. Germline V gene data show CDR1 as SGHTA and CDR2 as FQGTGA. Between the trimmed V and J ends, which lost 10 bases and 1 base, there was a span of 16 bases. The CDR3, as DNA: TGTGCCAACAACCGTTGGGCAACCCAAGAGACCCAGTACTTC. Residues: CANNRWATQETQYF.

The chain employs TRBV4-2 and TRBJ2-7; TRBD2 matches at 13 bases. The V gene's germline CDR1 is LGHNA and CDR2 YNFKEQ. The ends lost 0 bases at V and 10 bases at J; junction bases unmatched: 6. CDR3 length: 15 residues. The CDR3 nucleotides read TGTGCCAGCAGCCAAGATCTGACTAGCGGGGGGATACAGTACTTC. Translation: CASSQDLTSGGIQYF.

The chain has TRBV28 and TRBJ2-7; D unresolved. The ends were cut back, 8 bases at V and 4 bases at J, with 9 bases in the middle. The CDR3 runs 11 residues. Germline V gives CDR1 MDHEN, CDR2 SYDVKM. CDR3 protein: CASCHSYEQYF. CDR3 coding DNA: TGTGCCAGCTGTCACAGTTACGAGCAGTACTTC.

This rearrangement joins TRBV7-3 to TRBJ2-2; 11 bases map to TRBD1. The J segment lost 5 bases and the V segment lost 5 bases, leaving 4 bases of the junction unmatched. Germline CDR1 reads SGHTA; CDR2 reads FQGTGA. The CDR3 sequence is 15 residues long. The CDR3 sequence is CASSRTGGSTGELFF. The CDR3 nucleotides are TGTGCCAGCAGCCGGACAGGGGGCTCTACCGGGGAGCTGTTTTTT.

This chain links TRBV25-1 with TRBJ2-5, with D hard to call. Germline assignment: CDR1 MGHDK and CDR2 SYGVNS. The CDR3 totals 18 residues. Trimming left V 6 bases short and J 5 bases short, with 28 bases between. CDR3 in DNA: TGTGCCAGCAGCTCGAAGGCGGTCGTCCCCCACCCCCAGGAGACCCAGTACTTC. This translates into CASSSKAVVPHPQETQYF.

This chain uses TRBV6-5 with TRBJ1-3; D ambiguous. CDR1 and CDR2 from the germline V gene are MNHEY and SVGAGI. The CDR3 has 12 amino acids. Between the trimmed V and J ends, which lost 6 bases and 4 bases, there was a span of 7 bases. DNA of the CDR3: TGTGCCAGCAGCTCTCGGGGAAACACCATATATTTT. Protein product: CASSSRGNTIYF.

This chain joins TRBV7-3 and TRBJ2-5; 7 nucleotides match TRBD2. The CDR3 runs to 12 residues. Per the germline V gene, CDR1 is SGHTA and CDR2 is FQGTGA. V gave up 1 base and J gave up 11 bases; unmatched junction bases: 4. DNA for the CDR3: TGTGCCAGCAGCTTAAGGGGGGGACCGCAGTACTTC. It yields the protein CASSLRGGPQYF.

This chain joins TRBV7-8 and TRBJ2-3; TRBD2 agrees at 13 bases. The germline gives CDR1 SGHVS, CDR2 FQNEAQ. The junction had 3 bases not matched to a gene; V was cut back by 2 bases and J by 1 base. CDR3 length equals 17 residues. The CDR3 DNA follows: TGTGCCAGCAGCTTAATTACTAGCGGGAGGGGCACAGATACGCAGTATTTT. The encoded protein is CASSLITSGRGTDTQYF.

The chain links TRBV28 to TRBJ1-1; 9 nucleotides line up with TRBD1. With 6 bases clipped from V and 7 bases from J, the junction kept 15 bases outside the gene matches. The germline CDR1 and CDR2 sequences are MDHEN and SYDVKM. This CDR3 spans 16 amino acids. The CDR3 bases are TGTGCCAGCAGGGATACCGGGACAGGGTATCCGATTGAAGCTTTCTTT. Its translation: CASRDTGTGYPIEAFF. Drawing the rest from reference TRBV28 and TRBJ1-1, the complete variable domain is DVKVTQSSRYLVKRTGEKVFLECVQDMDHENMFWYRQDPGLGLRLIYFSYDVKMKEKGDIPEGYSVSREKKERFSLILESASTNQTSMYLCASRDTGTGYPIEAFFGQGTRLTVV.

This chain connects TRBV19 to TRBJ2-7; 10 bases align to TRBD2. The J segment lost 3 bases and the V segment lost 5 bases, leaving 10 bases of the junction unmatched. CDR1 and CDR2 from the germline V gene are LNHDA and SQIVND (reference sequence). The CDR3 contains 16 residues. The CDR3 bases are TGTGCCAGTAGTTCGCTAGCGGGGGCCAACCTCTACGAGCAGTACTTC. It yields the protein CASSSLAGANLYEQYF.

This chain joins TRBV9 and TRBJ2-3; D perhaps matches TRBD2 (5 bases). The CDR3 extends over 16 amino acids. V dropped 4 bases and J dropped 6 bases, with 21 bases sitting between them. The germline V gene encodes CDR1 SGDLS and CDR2 YYNGEE. CDR3 coding DNA: TGTGCCAGCAGCACCACCCCGGGATCAGGAACCGATACGCAGTATTTT. This sequence encodes CASSTTPGSGTDTQYF.

The chain has TRBV5-3 and TRBJ2-7; D not resolved. TRBV5-3 is an ORF, and what it does is uncertain. Deletions cut 2 bases from V and 0 bases from J, with 6 bases between. This CDR3 spans 13 amino acids. In nucleotides, the CDR3 is TGTGCCAGAAGCTTAACAGACTCCTACGAGCAGTACTTC. This codes for CARSLTDSYEQYF.

The J gene is TRBJ1-5, the V gene TRBV7-2, with a weak D call TRBD1 (5 bases). Germline loops: CDR1 SGHTA, CDR2 FQGNSA. Deletions cut 2 bases from V and 0 bases from J, with 14 bases between. This CDR3 spans 17 amino acids. CDR3 loop: CASSLRGVLGSNQPQHF. In nucleotides, the CDR3 is TGTGCCAGCAGCTTAAGGGGTGTTCTCGGTAGCAATCAGCCCCAGCATTTT.

J is TRBJ2-3 and V is TRBV28; 7 bases align to TRBD2. This CDR3 is built from 15 residues. V shed 6 bases, J shed 0 bases, and the junction held 6 bases outside the gene matches. The germline V gene encodes CDR1 MDHEN and CDR2 SYDVKM. Here the CDR3 reads CASSSDSGSTDTQYF. CDR3 bases: TGTGCCAGCAGCAGCGATAGCGGGAGCACAGATACGCAGTATTTT.

This sequence joins TRBV5-4 and TRBJ2-7, with a possible D match to TRBD1 (6 bases). Germline V CDR1 and CDR2: SGHNT, YYREEE (reference sequence). The length of the CDR3 is 12 residues. V shed 4 bases and J shed 4 bases, with 9 bases lying between them. The CDR3 DNA reads TGTGCCAGCAGCCGAACAGGGTACGAGCAGTACTTC. It specifies CASSRTGYEQYF. Variable domain in full (rest from reference TRBV5-4 and TRBJ2-7): ETGVTQSPTHLIKTRGQQVTLRCSSQSGHNTVSWYQQALGQGPQFIFQYYREEENGRGNFPPRFSGLQFPNYSSELNVNALELDDSALYLCASSRTGYEQYFGPGTRLTVT.

The chain has TRBV19 and TRBJ2-2, with D uncertain. Trimming took off 7 bases at V and 6 bases at J, with 12 bases between the two ends. The CDR3 has 13 amino acids. Germline loops: CDR1 LNHDA, CDR2 SQIVND (reference sequence). The CDR3 DNA reads TGTGCCAGTAATTCTTGGGCTTCCGGGGAGCTGTTTTTT. Protein sequence: CASNSWASGELFF.

The chain recombines TRBV7-3 with TRBJ1-6, with a possible D match to TRBD1 (6 bases). The CDR3 runs 14 residues. Trimming shortened V by 2 bases and J by 7 bases, and 9 bases separated the two germline ends. Germline values: CDR1 SGHTA, CDR2 FQGTGA. CDR3 protein: CASSLAGVNSPLHF. CDR3 in DNA: TGTGCCAGCAGCTTAGCAGGGGTCAATTCACCCCTCCACTTT.

The rearrangement links TRBV7-3 to TRBJ2-1; tentatively, D is TRBD2 (6 bases). Looked up from germline, CDR1 is SGHTA and CDR2 is FQGTGA. There are 15 residues in the CDR3. The V end lost 4 bases, the J end lost 8 bases, and 18 bases lay between the germline ends. CDR3 in DNA: TGTGCCAGCAGCTCAAGCGGGCGCAGGTTCGATGAGCAGTTCTTC. As protein: CASSSSGRRFDEQFF.

The rearrangement links TRBV21-1 to TRBJ2-7; the DNA was not compared with TRBD2, the D call given in the table. TRBV21-1 is flagged as a pseudogene. The length of the CDR3 is 16 residues. CDR3 protein: CASSNSHGTSGSVGYF. The DNA of the CDR3 is TGTGCCAGCAGCAACTCTCACGGGACTAGCGGTTCAGTAGGGTACTTC.

The rearrangement links TRBV7-8 to TRBJ2-7, with a possible D match to TRBD1 (7 bases). Trimming stripped 6 bases from V and 5 bases from J, with 17 bases between. This CDR3 is built from 14 residues. Germline loops: CDR1 SGHVS, CDR2 FQNEAQ. CDR3 nucleotides: TGTGCCAGCAGACTAAACAGGGGAGGCCACGAGCAGTACTTC. This encodes CASRLNRGGHEQYF.

The CDR3 DNA reads TGTGCCAGCAGCCGGGGGATAAACTATGGCTACACCTTC. Protein sequence: CASSRGINYGYTF. V usage is TRBV28 and J usage is TRBJ1-2; tentative D call: TRBD1 (5 bases). This CDR3 spans 13 amino acids. The V and J ends lost 6 bases and 2 bases respectively, with 10 bases between them. Germline CDR1 reads MDHEN; CDR2 reads SYDVKM.

The CDR3, as DNA: TGTGCCAGCAGTTTTAATACAGTCTCATCCTATGGCTACACCTTC. It encodes CASSFNTVSSYGYTF. This chain joins TRBV27 and TRBJ1-2; no clear D gene. This CDR3 has 15 residues. The V end lost 3 bases, the J end lost 4 bases, and 15 bases lay between the germline ends. The V gene's germline CDR1 is MNHEY and CDR2 SMNVEV (reference sequence).

The V call is TRBV6-5, the J call TRBJ2-1; 7 nucleotides agree with TRBD2. The germline V gene encodes CDR1 MNHEY and CDR2 SVGAGI. V lost 4 bases, J lost 7 bases, and 10 bases stayed unmatched. This CDR3 has 15 residues. The CDR3 DNA reads as TGTGCCAGCAGTTCCGGTACGGGAGGAGGAAATGAGCAGTTCTTC. This codes for CASSSGTGGGNEQFF.

The chain employs TRBV27 and TRBJ1-3, with TRBD1 matching over 11 bases. The CDR3 consists of 19 residues. The germline CDR1 and CDR2 sequences are MNHEY and SMNVEV (reference sequence). Trimming cost V 7 bases and J 0 bases; bases outside gene matches: 14. CDR3 DNA: TGTGCCAGCACTCGTATGGGGACAGGGGGGGTCTTCTCTGGAAACACCATATATTTT. It encodes CASTRMGTGGVFSGNTIYF.

The chain has TRBV4-2 and TRBJ1-5; D is uncertain. This CDR3 spans 13 amino acids. Germline V lookup: CDR1 LGHNA, CDR2 YNFKEQ. V gave up 0 bases and J gave up 3 bases, with 3 bases separating them. The CDR3 coding sequence is TGTGCCAGCAGCCAAGATAACAATCAGCCCCAGCATTTT. As protein: CASSQDNNQPQHF.

The chain joins TRBV30 to TRBJ2-3; 7 bases line up with TRBD1. The germline CDR1 and CDR2 sequences are GTSNPN and SVGIG (reference sequence). CDR3 length: 13 amino acids. The V segment lost 4 bases and the J segment 8 bases; nucleotides outside the gene matches: 9. The CDR3 loop is CAWTPVGGGTQYF. The CDR3 nucleotides read TGTGCCTGGACGCCCGTAGGGGGCGGTACGCAGTATTTT. Using reference TRBV30 and TRBJ2-3 for the parts outside the CDR3, the full variable domain is SQTIHQWPATLVQPVGSPLSLECTVEGTSNPNLYWYRQAAGRGLQLLFYSVGIGQISSEVPQNLSASRPQDRQFILSSKKLLLSDSGFYLCAWTPVGGGTQYFGPGTRLTVL.

This chain uses TRBV5-1 with TRBJ1-1; weak D call: TRBD1 (5 bases). The CDR3 covers 14 residues. Germline CDR1 reads SGHRS; CDR2 reads YFSETQ. V lost 4 bases, J lost 5 bases, and 15 bases lay in between. DNA of the CDR3: TGCGCCAGCAGCCCCCAGGGAGGCGAGACTGAAGCTTTCTTT. As protein: CASSPQGGETEAFF.